These T cell receptor beta chains were read from a single sample in a study of blood T cell repertoires in COVID-19. This table comes from immunoSEQ multiplex PCR, and its TCRdb copy is limited to in-frame clones, with some not included. The profile shows about 200,000 clones, roughly 80% of them singletons. Sequenced input: PBMCs or T cells enriched from blood (not recorded which). These receptors were obtained from a woman aged 50 to 60 who had been exposed to COVID-19. CDR3s leave out the opening cysteine and the closing phenylalanine or tryptophan. A D gene is named only where the DNA matches it firmly. The size of a clone is reported for some rows only, either as once, few or many, or as a class for expanded clones.

j_call v_call clone_size d_call cdr3_aa
TRBJ1-6 TRBV10-3 - - AIRALEGSPLH
TRBJ1-2 TRBV6-5 - TRBD1 ASSVGTGGDGYT
TRBJ1-2 TRBV7-9 once - ASSLEGRSGYT
TRBJ1-3 TRBV28 - - ASNNLSPGHGNTIY
TRBJ1-6 TRBV2 - - ASRLQGNNSPLH
TRBJ2-2 TRBV2 once - ASSLGQTGELF
TRBJ1-2 TRBV27 few TRBD1 ASSLRTGGHGYT
TRBJ1-5 TRBV29-1 - - SVGEQGQPQH
TRBJ1-1 TRBV5-8 - - ASSWGVGAGVDTEAF
TRBJ2-3 TRBV5-4 few TRBD1 ASSLRQGKDTQY
TRBJ1-2 TRBV6-5 - TRBD1 ASSSRTGNSYGYT
TRBJ1-2 TRBV15 - TRBD1 ATTQGQANYGYT
TRBJ2-5 TRBV11-2 - TRBD1 ASSSTGVWETQY
TRBJ1-3 TRBV5-1 - TRBD1 ASSLGASGTGGGNTIY
TRBJ1-2 TRBV5-1 - - ASSYITGLDGYT
TRBJ1-5 TRBV6-2/TRBV6-3 - - ASSYGEGQPQH
TRBJ1-2 TRBV14 - - ASSQDPMTEINGYT
TRBJ2-7 TRBV9 - TRBD1 ASSVTGTDYEQY
TRBJ1-1 TRBV3-1/TRBV3-2 - - ASSSVGGTEAF
TRBJ1-2 TRBV3-1/TRBV3-2 - - ASSQGPYGYT
TRBJ2-3 TRBV5-4 - - ASSFITSTDTQY
TRBJ2-2 TRBV21-1 - - ASSKKPGGGELF
TRBJ2-2 TRBV10-1 once TRBD1 ASSERPGTGVGELF
TRBJ1-2 TRBV12-3/TRBV12-4 - - ASRPSGTNVYT
TRBJ1-2 TRBV29-1 - TRBD1 SVSTGVSGYT
TRBJ1-2 TRBV19 - - ASRATAQLVYGYT
TRBJ1-1 TRBV6-5 - TRBD1 ASKSDRGPFTEAF
TRBJ1-2 TRBV3-1/TRBV3-2 - TRBD1 ASSQGGTGTRGYGYT
TRBJ2-1 TRBV7-2 once TRBD1 ASSLTGTGGQNEQF
TRBJ2-3 TRBV9 - TRBD2 ASSPTSVISDTQY
TRBJ1-5 TRBV29-1 - - SVSWAGDQPQH
TRBJ1-5 TRBV29-1 - - SVQVVSNQPQH
TRBJ2-5 TRBV27 - - ASSFRGKETQY
TRBJ2-7 TRBV11-2 once - ASSLVWGDEQY
TRBJ1-5 TRBV10-1 - TRBD1 AIKGGDRNQPQH